Included here is one T cell receptor beta chain sequence, with context. The record originates from a study of high-grade serous ovarian cancer treatment subgroups. The overall study: Mean per sample: approximately 14,000 reads, 6,000 to 8,000 unique TCR beta rearrangements.

TCRdb's table, derived via immunoSEQ multiplex PCR, lists solely in-frame clones and lacks some. Of about 18,000 clones listed, roughly 80% are singletons. The tumor samples were collected prior to definitive surgery or chemotherapy. The source material was tumor tissue. The source of this sequence is a human donor with high-grade serous ovarian cancer.

The CDR3 reads CASSQDYPRWVLRRDRALETQYF. DNA of the CDR3: TGTGCCAGCAGCCAAGACTACCCGAGATGGGTCCTTCGGAGGGACAGGGCCTTAGAGACCCAGTACTTC. This chain uses TRBV14 with TRBJ2-5; 9 nucleotides line up with TRBD1. Germline V lookup: CDR1 SGHDN, CDR2 FVKESK. The CDR3 has 23 residues. V trimming: 0 bases; J trimming: 4 bases; junction bases outside the gene matches: 27.